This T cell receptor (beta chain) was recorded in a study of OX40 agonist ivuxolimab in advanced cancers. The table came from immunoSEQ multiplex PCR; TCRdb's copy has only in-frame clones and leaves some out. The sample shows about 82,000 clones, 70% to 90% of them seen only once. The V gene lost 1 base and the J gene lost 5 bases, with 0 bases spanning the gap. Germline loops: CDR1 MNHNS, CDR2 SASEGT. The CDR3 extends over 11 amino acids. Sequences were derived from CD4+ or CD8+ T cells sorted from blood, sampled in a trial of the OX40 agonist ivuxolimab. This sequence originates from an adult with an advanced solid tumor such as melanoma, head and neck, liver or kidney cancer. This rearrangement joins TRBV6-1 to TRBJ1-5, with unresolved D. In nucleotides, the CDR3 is TGTGCCAGCAGTGAAGATCAGCCCCAGCATTTT. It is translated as CASSEDQPQHF.